Listed below are T cell receptor beta chains from one sample, sequenced in a study of blood T cell repertoires in COVID-19. Generated by immunoSEQ multiplex PCR, the TCRdb table keeps only in-frame clones and is missing some. The sample includes about 28,000 clones, approximately 90% of them seen just once. Sequenced sample: peripheral blood. These receptors all come from a man aged 60 to 75 with active COVID-19. CDR3s include the opening cysteine and the closing phenylalanine or tryptophan. A D gene is named only where the DNA matches it firmly. The listing skips clone size in some rows; elsewhere it reads once, few, many or a size class.

length	size	D	V	J	CDR3	DNA
12	NA	NA	TRBV28	TRBJ1-2	CASSERNYGYTF	TGTGCCAGCAGTGAGAGAAACTATGGCTACACCTTC
15	once	NA	TRBV5-6	TRBJ1-2	CASSLAGGRSYGYTF	TGTGCCAGCAGCTTGGCCGGGGGGCGCAGCTATGGCTACACCTTC
12	NA	NA	TRBV5-6	TRBJ2-1	CASSFQVGEQFF	TGTGCCAGCAGCTTCCAGGTGGGTGAGCAGTTCTTC
15	once	TRBD1	TRBV6-5	TRBJ1-2	CASSQGTGFPMDYTF	TGTGCCAGCAGCCAAGGGACAGGGTTTCCTATGGACTACACCTTC
16	NA	TRBD2	TRBV3-1/TRBV3-2	TRBJ2-3	CASSKTASGGTDTQYF	TGTGCCAGCAGCAAGACCGCTAGCGGGGGCACAGATACGCAGTATTTT
12	NA	TRBD2	TRBV20-1	TRBJ2-3	CSASQRGDTQYF	TGCAGTGCTAGTCAGCGGGGGGATACGCAGTATTTT
16	NA	TRBD1	TRBV19	TRBJ1-5	CASSIGGGQGSQPQHF	TGTGCCAGTAGTATTGGGGGGGGACAGGGGTCTCAGCCCCAGCATTTT
16	NA	NA	TRBV7-2	TRBJ2-1	CASSPPAGPIYNEQFF	TGTGCCAGCAGCCCCCCGGCGGGGCCTATTTACAATGAGCAGTTCTTC
13	NA	NA	TRBV29-1	TRBJ1-5	CSVGSGWNQPQHF	TGCAGCGTTGGTTCGGGGTGGAATCAGCCCCAGCATTTT
12	once	NA	TRBV19	TRBJ1-5	CASSMTVQPQHF	TGTGCCAGTAGTATGACTGTACAGCCCCAGCATTTT
15	NA	NA	TRBV7-8	TRBJ1-1	CASSLAETPNTEAFF	TGTGCCAGCAGCTTAGCAGAAACTCCGAACACTGAAGCTTTCTTT
14	NA	NA	TRBV19	TRBJ2-7	CASSSRRTAYEQYF	TGTGCCAGTAGTTCACGCCGGACAGCCTACGAGCAGTACTTC
14	few	TRBD1	TRBV10-2	TRBJ2-3	CASSGTGGSDTQYF	TGCGCCAGCAGCGGGACAGGGGGTTCAGATACGCAGTATTTT
11	NA	NA	TRBV7-9	TRBJ1-2	CASSAEHGYTF	TGTGCCAGCAGCGCAGAACATGGCTACACCTTC
16	NA	NA	TRBV25-1	TRBJ2-3	CASSGSRTTSTDTQYF	TGTGCCAGCAGTGGCAGTCGCACTACTAGCACAGATACGCAGTATTTT
15	NA	NA	TRBV6-6	TRBJ1-1	CASSVVSSLNTEAFF	TGTGCCAGCAGTGTCGTTAGCAGCCTGAACACTGAAGCTTTCTTT
13	once	NA	TRBV7-9	TRBJ2-5	CASSRDTQETQYF	TGTGCCAGCAGCAGGGACACACAAGAGACCCAGTACTTC
13	once	NA	TRBV9	TRBJ2-7	CASSTGFSYEQYF	TGTGCCAGCAGTACCGGTTTCTCCTACGAGCAGTACTTC
13	NA	NA	TRBV6-5	TRBJ1-6	CAIRDTLSSPLHF	TGTGCCATCCGGGACACGCTGTCATCACCCCTCCACTTT
16	NA	NA	TRBV5-5	TRBJ1-3	CASSLAQGPSGNTIYF	TGTGCCAGCAGCTTGGCTCAGGGGCCCTCTGGAAACACCATATATTTT
17	few	NA	TRBV6-1	TRBJ2-7	CASSEALLTGLSYEQYF	TGTGCCAGCAGTGAAGCCCTTTTGACAGGCTTATCCTACGAGCAGTACTTC
15	NA	TRBD2	TRBV19	TRBJ2-3	CATPRTSGGPMGQYF	TGTGCCACCCCTCGGACTAGCGGGGGGCCTATGGGGCAGTATTTT
15	NA	NA	TRBV7-8	TRBJ2-3	CASSIGTTSTDTQYF	TGTGCCAGCAGCATCGGGACAACTAGCACAGATACGCAGTATTTT
15	NA	TRBD1	TRBV6-6	TRBJ2-7	CASSYSPGTGSEQYF	TGTGCCAGCAGTTACTCCCCCGGGACAGGGAGCGAGCAGTACTTC